This T cell receptor beta chain comes out of a study of pediatric ulcerative colitis. Broader study findings: Clonal expansions reduced rectal repertoire diversity in acute severe colitis.

Clones were read by immunoSEQ multiplex PCR, and TCRdb kept only the in-frame ones, dropping some. This sample has about 64,000 clones, with roughly nine tenths found just once. Germline V gives CDR1 SGHDT, CDR2 YYEEEE. CDR3 length: 14 residues. Trimming removed 10 bases from V and 1 base from J, with 12 bases in between. Worth noting for this clone: Its specificity is unknown.

V gene TRBV5-6 combines with J gene TRBJ2-6, with D perhaps matching TRBD1 (6 bases). The sequence was collected from a boy aged 10-17 years with severe ulcerative colitis. Material: blood. The DNA of the CDR3 is TGTGCCGCCGCCAGGGGATCTGGGGCCAACGTCCTGACTTTC. As protein: CAAARGSGANVLTF. The variable domain in full, with the rest retrieved from reference TRBV5-6 and TRBJ2-6, is DAGVTQSPTHLIKTRGQQVTLRCSPKSGHDTVSWYQQALGQGPQFIFQYYEEEERQRGNFPDRFSGHQFPNYSSELNVNALLLGDSALYLCAAARGSGANVLTFGAGSRLTVL.